This T cell receptor beta chain was retrieved from a study of shared clonotypes between healthy human individuals. Study-wide points: Clonotypes shared by all four sorted-subset donors had higher generation probabilities than non-shared clonotypes.

This CDR3 spans 14 amino acids. After removal of 8 bases from V and 4 bases from J, the junction contained 6 bases not matched to a gene. Per the germline V gene, CDR1 is SGHTA and CDR2 is FQGNSA. At deep level, the assay was performed. Sorted-subset replicate PCR reactions contained approximately 190 ng DNA, corresponding to approximately 30,000 T cell genomes. Method: immunoSEQ multiplex PCR; TCRdb's copy keeps in-frame clones and lacks some. The sample includes under 650,000 clones, 90% to 96% seen only once; the top ten take about 0.054%. Regarding this clone: Its target is unknown.

Specimen: naive CD4+ T cells sorted from blood. Subset here: CD45RA+ positively selected. This rearrangement joins TRBV7-2 to TRBJ2-1, with 9 bases identical to TRBD2. This receptor was identified in a woman aged 25 to 45 in good health. The CDR3 protein is CASATSGRYNEQFF. As DNA, the CDR3 is TGTGCCAGCGCTACTAGCGGGCGGTACAATGAGCAGTTCTTC.